This entry lists 18 T cell receptor beta chains sequenced from one sample in a study of shared clonotypes between healthy human individuals. Clones were sequenced by immunoSEQ multiplex PCR, and TCRdb holds only the in-frame ones, with some missing. The sample lists about 2.4 million clones, approximately 94% occurring once. Sequencing input: naive CD4+ T cells from PBMCs. Documented subset: CD45RA+ positively selected. These TCRs come from a man aged 18-30 years in good health. Some clones in this sample may be carry-over from other donors' samples.

The CDR3 nucleotides are TGTGCCAGCAGTCAAACTAGGGGAAGCACAGATACGCAGTATTTT. Its protein product is CASSQTRGSTDTQYF. This rearrangement joins TRBV27 to TRBJ2-3; D could derive from TRBD1 or TRBD2 (5 bases each). The CDR3 is 15 residues long. Germline values: CDR1 MNHEY, CDR2 SMNVEV (reference sequence). With 5 bases removed from V and 0 bases from J, the gap between germline ends came to 12 bases.

This clone appeared a single time. V usage is TRBV5-1 and J usage is TRBJ2-1; 7 bases are shared with TRBD1. Germline V gene sequence: CDR1 SGHRS, CDR2 YFSETQ. With 5 bases clipped from V and 2 bases from J, the junction kept 7 bases outside the gene matches. This CDR3 has 15 residues. The DNA for the CDR3 is TGCGCCAGCAGAAGCCGACAGGGTACCTACAATGAGCAGTTCTTC. This encodes CASRSRQGTYNEQFF.

This clone was observed a single time. Other DNA variants within this sample encode the same CDR3. This chain uses TRBV5-1 with TRBJ2-5; a possible D gene is TRBD1 (6 bases). Germline assignment: CDR1 SGHRS and CDR2 YFSETQ. Deletions cut 4 bases from V and 3 bases from J, with 10 bases between. This CDR3 is 13 amino acids long. CDR3 residues: CASSLDRKETQYF. The CDR3 DNA follows: TGCGCCAGCAGCCTGGACAGAAAAGAGACCCAGTACTTC.

The chain carries TRBV19 and TRBJ2-5; the D gene is possibly TRBD1 (6 bases). CDR1 and CDR2 (germline): LNHDA, SQIVND (reference sequence). The V end lost 11 bases, the J end lost 1 base, and 17 bases lay between the germline ends. The length of the CDR3 is 14 residues. The chain's CDR3 is CAVGAGALQETQYF. In DNA form, the CDR3 reads TGTGCCGTCGGGGCAGGGGCCCTCCAAGAGACCCAGTACTTC.

This rearrangement joins TRBV6-6 to TRBJ2-7, with 8 bases fitting TRBD2. The junction had 4 bases not matched to a gene; V was cut back by 6 bases and J by 3 bases. The CDR3 sequence is 13 residues long. The germline V gene has CDR1 MNHNY and CDR2 SVGAGI (reference sequence). The CDR3, as DNA: TGTGCCAGCAGCCTAGGGACTAGCTACGAGCAGTACTTC. It codes for CASSLGTSYEQYF.

The chain carries TRBV10-3 and TRBJ1-4; D remains ambiguous. Looked up from germline, CDR1 is ENHRY and CDR2 is SYGVKD. V shed 4 bases and J shed 8 bases, with 14 bases lying between them. CDR3 length: 14 amino acids. The CDR3: CAISAAFGGEKLFF. The CDR3 region has the DNA TGTGCCATCAGTGCTGCCTTTGGAGGAGAAAAACTGTTTTTT.

The V gene is TRBV5-1, the J gene TRBJ2-4, with D uncertain. The V and J ends lost 3 bases and 1 base respectively, with 23 bases between them. Germline V gene data show CDR1 as SGHRS and CDR2 as YFSETQ. CDR3 length: 19 amino acids. CDR3 loop: CASSSQVRPTCEAKNIQYF. The DNA of the CDR3 is TGCGCCAGCAGCTCCCAGGTCCGTCCTACTTGTGAGGCCAAAAACATTCAGTACTTC.

The sample holds one count of this clone. This chain links TRBV5-1 with TRBJ2-2; the D gene is possibly TRBD2 (5 bases). In germline, CDR1 is SGHRS, CDR2 YFSETQ. Trimming shortened V by 4 bases and J by 5 bases, and 12 bases separated the two germline ends. The CDR3 length is 14 residues. CDR3 nucleotide sequence: TGCGCCAGCAGCGTCCAACAGCGGACCGGGGAGCTGTTTTTT. Translation gives CASSVQQRTGELFF.

This clone came up once. V and J are TRBV5-6 and TRBJ2-4; D assignment may be TRBD1 or TRBD2 (5 bases each). V lost 2 bases to trimming and J lost 0 bases, with 9 bases between them. The CDR3 consists of 15 residues. Germline V gene lookup returns CDR1 SGHDT and CDR2 YYEEEE. The DNA for the CDR3 is TGTGCCAGCAGCTTCGGGGCTCTAGCCAAAAACATTCAGTACTTC. Its translation: CASSFGALAKNIQYF.

The V gene is TRBV19, the J gene TRBJ2-5, with 10 positions matching TRBD2. The CDR3 is 16 amino acids. V lost 3 bases and J lost 5; bases outside the gene matches: 9. Germline values: CDR1 LNHDA, CDR2 SQIVND (reference sequence). The CDR3 is CASSIWASGSGETQYF. CDR3 in DNA: TGTGCCAGTAGTATTTGGGCTAGCGGGAGTGGGGAGACCCAGTACTTC.

This chain links TRBV5-4 with TRBJ2-1; 12 bases are shared with TRBD1. Germline V gene lookup returns CDR1 SGHNT and CDR2 YYREEE (reference sequence). V gave up 4 bases and J gave up 7 bases; unmatched junction bases: 3. This CDR3 is built from 14 residues. The CDR3 sequence is CASSRGQGANEQFF. The DNA for the CDR3 is TGTGCCAGCAGCAGGGGACAGGGGGCAAATGAGCAGTTCTTC. Combining the CDR3 with reference TRBV5-4 and TRBJ2-1 gives the whole variable domain ETGVTQSPTHLIKTRGQQVTLRCSSQSGHNTVSWYQQALGQGPQFIFQYYREEENGRGNFPPRFSGLQFPNYSSELNVNALELDDSALYLCASSRGQGANEQFFGPGTRLTVL.

V gene TRBV6-1 combines with J gene TRBJ2-7; tentatively, D is TRBD1 (6 bases). The germline V and J ends were trimmed by 1 base and 8 bases, with 12 bases remaining between them. Germline V gives CDR1 MNHNS, CDR2 SASEGT. The CDR3 loop spans 13 amino acids. CDR3 nucleotide sequence: TGTGCCAGCAGTGAAGGGACAGTAGTAAAGCAGTACTTC. Amino acid sequence: CASSEGTVVKQYF.

This chain connects TRBV4-1 to TRBJ1-1; D unresolved. Germline CDR1 is MGHRA and CDR2 is YSYEKL. The CDR3 runs to 16 residues. The V and J ends lost 1 base and 5 bases respectively, with 17 bases between them. The CDR3 reads CASSQGRRLSGTEAFF. The CDR3 region has the DNA TGCGCCAGCAGCCAAGGTAGACGACTTTCGGGTACTGAAGCTTTCTTT.

V gene TRBV10-3 combines with J gene TRBJ2-1, with D perhaps TRBD1 or TRBD2 (5 bases each). Germline CDR1 and CDR2: ENHRY and SYGVKD. V was clipped by 6 bases and J by 4 bases, with 13 bases between them. This CDR3 has 14 amino acids. CDR3 residues: CAIRRGAQYNEQFF. The CDR3 region has the DNA TGTGCCATCAGGAGGGGAGCACAGTACAATGAGCAGTTCTTC.

The chain recombines TRBV5-6 with TRBJ1-6; D unresolved. The germline V and J ends were trimmed by 7 bases and 0 bases, with 14 bases remaining between them. Per the germline V gene, CDR1 is SGHDT and CDR2 is YYEEEE. The CDR3 covers 16 residues. DNA for the CDR3: TGTGCCAGCCAGGTCGTGGGGAGCTCCTATAATTCACCCCTCCACTTT. Protein product: CASQVVGSSYNSPLHF.

The rearrangement joins TRBV5-1 to TRBJ2-7, with 8 bases that match TRBD1. This CDR3 has 13 residues. CDR1 and CDR2 from the germline V gene are SGHRS and YFSETQ. The ends lost 5 bases at V and 6 bases at J; junction bases unmatched: 7. Here the CDR3 DNA reads TGCGCCAGCAGTCCGGACAGGGCCTCCGAGCAGTACTTC. Encoded protein: CASSPDRASEQYF.

V usage is TRBV2 and J usage is TRBJ2-3; either TRBD1 or TRBD2 may supply D (5 bases each). This CDR3 has 13 amino acids. V was pared by 10 bases and J by 0 bases, with 11 bases between. Per the germline V gene, CDR1 is SNHLY and CDR2 is FYNNEI. The CDR3 reads CATCEGSTDTQYF. CDR3 nucleotide sequence: TGTGCCACCTGTGAGGGGAGCACAGATACGCAGTATTTT.

This rearrangement joins TRBV20-1 to TRBJ2-7; D is ambiguous. The CDR3 sequence is 11 residues long. Trimming removed 7 bases from V and 2 bases from J, with 9 bases in between. The V gene's germline CDR1 is DFQATT and CDR2 SNEGSKA (reference sequence). CDR3 nucleotide sequence: TGCAGTGTCGTTCAAACCTACGAGCAGTACTTC. Its translation is CSVVQTYEQYF.